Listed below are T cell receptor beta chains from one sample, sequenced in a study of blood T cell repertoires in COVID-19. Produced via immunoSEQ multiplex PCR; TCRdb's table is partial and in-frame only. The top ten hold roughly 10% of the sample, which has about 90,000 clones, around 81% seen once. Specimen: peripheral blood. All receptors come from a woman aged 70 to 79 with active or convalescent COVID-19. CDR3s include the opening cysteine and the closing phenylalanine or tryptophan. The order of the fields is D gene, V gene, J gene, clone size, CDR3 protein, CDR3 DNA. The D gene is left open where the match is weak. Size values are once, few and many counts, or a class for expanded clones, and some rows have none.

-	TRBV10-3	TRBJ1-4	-	CAIRRGTEVPTNEKLFF	TGTGCCATCAGGAGGGGGACGGAAGTACCAACTAATGAAAAACTGTTTTTT
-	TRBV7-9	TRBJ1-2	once	CASSSDAYRIYGYTF	TGTGCCAGCAGCTCGGACGCTTACAGGATCTATGGCTACACCTTC
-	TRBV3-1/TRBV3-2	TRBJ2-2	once	CASSLPGLNTGELFF	TGTGCCAGCTCCCTACCGGGACTGAACACCGGGGAGCTGTTTTTT
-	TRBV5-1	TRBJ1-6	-	CASSLAGAGLSSPLHF	TGCGCCAGCAGCTTGGCTGGTGCGGGACTAAGTTCACCCCTCCACTTT
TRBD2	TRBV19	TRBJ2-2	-	CASSAFVVSGGAPGELFF	TGTGCCAGTAGCGCCTTCGTAGTTAGCGGGGGGGCTCCCGGGGAGCTGTTTTTT
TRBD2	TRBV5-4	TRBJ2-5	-	CASSFGGAKETQYF	TGTGCCAGCAGCTTCGGGGGGGCCAAAGAGACCCAGTACTTC
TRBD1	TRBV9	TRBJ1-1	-	CASSVGQGAAPSNTEAFF	TGTGCCAGCAGCGTTGGACAGGGGGCTGCTCCATCGAACACTGAAGCTTTCTTT
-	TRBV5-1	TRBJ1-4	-	CASSFNLGNEKLFF	TGCGCCAGCAGCTTCAACCTAGGAAATGAAAAACTGTTTTTT
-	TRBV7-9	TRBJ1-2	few	CASSHGQNYGYTF	TGTGCCAGCAGCCACGGACAGAACTATGGCTACACCTTC
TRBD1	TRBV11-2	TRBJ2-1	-	CASSLGTVPYNEQFF	TGTGCCAGCAGCCTTGGGACAGTCCCCTACAATGAGCAGTTCTTC
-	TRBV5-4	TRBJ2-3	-	CASSPRATMGDTQYF	TGTGCCAGCAGCCCCAGGGCCACTATGGGAGATACGCAGTATTTT
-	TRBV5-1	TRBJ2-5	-	CASSLDVGGRGETQYF	TGCGCCAGCAGCTTGGATGTCGGGGGGCGAGGGGAGACCCAGTACTTC
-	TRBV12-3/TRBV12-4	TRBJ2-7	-	CASSTGPSGQYF	TGTGCCAGCAGTACAGGGCCCTCCGGGCAGTACTTC